These 8 T cell receptor beta chains were sequenced from one sample in a study of T-cell reconstitution after alpha-beta-depleted transplantation in children. Preparation of the TCRbeta library was carried out with unique molecular identifiers. Using its own MiXCR run on the PCR reads, TCRdb lists one record per CDR3 protein. Of more than 400,000 distinct CDR3 sequences in the sample, over 40% were seen once. This material consisted of PBMCs, taken before TCRalphabeta/CD19-depleted stem cell transplant. All receptors derive from a girl aged 2 to 10 with aplastic anemia, due to receive a stem cell transplant.

The gene calls are TRBV6-2 or TRBV6-3 and TRBJ2-1; D remains ambiguous. There are 13 residues in the CDR3. CDR1 is MNHEY and CDR2 is SVGEGT in the germline V gene. V lost 2 bases and J 6 bases, leaving 8 bases between the germline ends. CDR3 DNA: TGTGCCAGCAGTTACATCTCCGGCAATGAGCAGTTCTTC. Residues: CASSYISGNEQFF.

This chain joins TRBV6-1 and TRBJ1-1, with D possibly TRBD1 on 5 matching bases. V lost 7 bases and J lost 0, with 12 bases in between. Germline CDR1 and CDR2: MNHNS and SASEGT. The CDR3 has 14 amino acids. CDR3 DNA sequence: TGTGCCAGCATTCCGACAGTTATGAACACTGAAGCTTTCTTT. This translates into CASIPTVMNTEAFF.

The rearrangement links TRBV2 to TRBJ2-2; 7 bases align to TRBD2. The germline V gene encodes CDR1 SNHLY and CDR2 FYNNEI. Losses at the gene ends were 6 bases for V and 5 bases for J; bases not matched to a gene: 9. The CDR3 length is 15 residues. The chain's CDR3 is CASSAKGLPTGELFF. The CDR3 DNA follows: TGTGCCAGCAGCGCCAAGGGACTACCAACCGGGGAGCTGTTTTTT.

Remarks on this clonotype: The conserved final phenylalanine or tryptophan is absent from the CDR3, which likely points to a read error. The DNA is left out, because the CDR3 cannot be placed on it with certainty; the CDR3 is given as TCRdb lists it. The gene calls are TRBV29-1 and TRBJ2-5. The CDR3 sequence runs 12 residues, both termini included. The germline V gene encodes CDR1 SQVTM and CDR2 ANQGSEA. CDR3 in amino acids: CSVATGEETKYI.

This chain links TRBV27 with TRBJ1-6, with 7 bases that match TRBD1. J lost 4 bases, V lost 5 bases, and 8 bases had no gene match. This CDR3 comprises 16 residues. CDR1 is MNHEY, CDR2 SMNVEV, per germline (reference sequence). The CDR3 DNA follows: TGTGCCAGCAGTCTTAGACAGGGAGGGTATAATTCACCCCTCCACTTT. This encodes CASSLRQGGYNSPLHF.

The sample holds a few counts of this clonotype. V gene TRBV29-1 combines with J gene TRBJ2-5; 9 positions agree with TRBD1. This CDR3 has 12 amino acids. Germline values: CDR1 SQVTM, CDR2 ANQGSEA. V lost 7 bases to trimming and J lost 2 bases; unmatched junction nucleotides: 2. The CDR3 loop reads CSGDRVQETQYF. CDR3 sequence (DNA): TGCAGCGGGGACAGGGTTCAAGAGACCCAGTACTTC.

This clonotype has only one observation. This chain uses TRBV15 with TRBJ2-2; 7 bases fit TRBD1. Per the germline V gene, CDR1 is LNHNV and CDR2 is YYDKDF (reference sequence). V was clipped by 3 bases and J by 3 bases; unmatched bases: 4. CDR3 length equals 15 residues. CDR3: CATSSRQGYTGELFF. The CDR3 region has the DNA TGTGCCACCAGCAGTCGACAGGGATACACCGGGGAGCTGTTTTTT.

V and J are TRBV29-1 and TRBJ2-3; D remains unclear. The CDR3 is 10 amino acids. The V gene's germline CDR1 is SQVTM and CDR2 ANQGSEA. V lost 3 bases and J lost 5, with 3 bases in between. CDR3 region: CSVDLDTQYF. The CDR3 DNA sequence: TGCAGCGTTGATTTAGATACGCAGTATTTT.